This T cell receptor (beta chain) came from a study of early stage breast cancer tumors. At the level of the study: Most invasive tumors, about 75% of the 16, were ER+/PR+/HER2-. Study-level results: Comparing each tissue with blood distinguished tumor from normal in about 90% of the 16 patients. Enriched TCRB sequences shared across patients were mostly commonly generated sequences. Tumors had approximately 2.5-fold higher T cell density than normal breast.

About this clone: Its matching antigen is unknown.

The CDR3 consists of 14 residues. Germline-derived CDR1 and CDR2 are MNHNY and SVGAGI (reference sequence). J was trimmed by 3 bases and V by 2 bases; bases with no gene match: 2. Using immunoSEQ multiplex PCR, the repertoire was profiled, and TCRdb retains in-frame clones only, with some absent. The sample has just over 50,000 clones; roughly 78% are singletons. The TCR comes from a person aged 40 to 49 with breast cancer. The chain employs TRBV6-6 and TRBJ2-7; 9 nucleotides align to TRBD2. Sample: blood. As DNA, the CDR3 is TGTGCCAGCAGTTACGGACTAGCGAACTACGAGCAGTACTTC. Translated, it gives CASSYGLANYEQYF.